The rows below give T cell receptor beta chains drawn from one sample of a study of T cells expressing NK-cell markers. TCRdb re-called the 5' RACE reads, yielding one record per CDR3 amino acid sequence without DNA. The sample table includes about 400,000 distinct CDR3 sequences. Sequencing was performed on blood T cells: a sorted CD56 or NKG2C T cell subset, CD4+ or CD8+ T cells, or bulk PBMC T cells (not recorded which). All receptors come from a woman aged 50 to 60 in good health. The CDR3 runs from the conserved cysteine through the conserved F or W.

v_gene: TRBV4-1; j_gene: TRBJ1-6; CDR3aa: CASRDSLRTYNSPLHF
v_gene: TRBV14; j_gene: TRBJ2-1; CDR3aa: CASSQATSGLDEQFF
v_gene: TRBV10-3; j_gene: TRBJ1-2; CDR3aa: CAIMGDSRNYGYTF
v_gene: TRBV20-1; j_gene: TRBJ1-2; CDR3aa: CSAIFEEGYTF
v_gene: TRBV24-1; j_gene: TRBJ1-5; CDR3aa: CATSDGGQGSNQPQHF
v_gene: TRBV20-1; j_gene: TRBJ2-7; CDR3aa: CSVRRAGDGGEQYF
v_gene: TRBV29-1; j_gene: TRBJ2-5; CDR3aa: CSGLRGEETQYF
v_gene: TRBV20-1; j_gene: TRBJ2-6; CDR3aa: CSARDVSVPSGRIWGANVLTF
v_gene: TRBV12-3/TRBV12-4; j_gene: TRBJ2-2; CDR3aa: CASSLASLQGGPGELFF
v_gene: TRBV20-1; j_gene: TRBJ2-7; CDR3aa: CSARLQTRVYEQYF
v_gene: TRBV10-3; j_gene: TRBJ2-4; CDR3aa: CATVRGEGAKNIQYF
v_gene: TRBV2; j_gene: TRBJ2-3; CDR3aa: CASRGTGATDTQYF
v_gene: TRBV7-2; j_gene: TRBJ2-3; CDR3aa: CASSLFLRVAGSTDTQYF
v_gene: TRBV29-1; j_gene: TRBJ2-1; CDR3aa: CSVNPGTSNGEQFF
v_gene: TRBV5-1; j_gene: TRBJ2-1; CDR3aa: CASSLIGGYNEQFF
v_gene: TRBV7-8; j_gene: TRBJ1-2; CDR3aa: CASSQFGPGQKIHGYTF
v_gene: TRBV5-1; j_gene: TRBJ2-1; CDR3aa: CASSEQGEQFF
v_gene: TRBV29-1; j_gene: TRBJ2-1; CDR3aa: CSVRARLAGGFEQFF
v_gene: TRBV5-1; j_gene: TRBJ2-3; CDR3aa: CASRGTGTPNTQYF
v_gene: TRBV5-1; j_gene: TRBJ1-4; CDR3aa: CASSYGDRSWNEKLFF
v_gene: TRBV29-1; j_gene: TRBJ1-5; CDR3aa: CSAGGHRNQPQHF
v_gene: TRBV6-9; j_gene: TRBJ2-1; CDR3aa: CASSYSLREGRDEQFF
v_gene: TRBV7-8; j_gene: TRBJ1-5; CDR3aa: CASSPGYNQPQHF
v_gene: TRBV24-1; j_gene: TRBJ2-3; CDR3aa: CATSDFGRERTDTQYF